This TCR beta chain was recorded in a study of cytomegalovirus exposure and HLA in healthy donors. 13 Jbeta primers and 60 Vbeta primers were used for the PCR. Assay: immunoSEQ multiplex PCR; the TCRdb copy retains only in-frame clones and omits some. The profile shows under 200,000 clones, roughly 80% of them singletons. Losses at the gene ends were 5 bases for V and 2 bases for J; bases not matched to a gene: 2. The length of the CDR3 is 14 residues. CDR1 and CDR2 (germline): LNHDA, SQIVND (reference sequence). The source is a girl aged 2-10 years in good health and CMV-seropositive. The sequenced material came from PBMCs. The chain has TRBV19 and TRBJ1-2; 10 bases are shared with TRBD1. DNA for the CDR3: TGTGCCAGTAGTTGGACAGGGGGGAACTATGGCTACACCTTC. Translation: CASSWTGGNYGYTF.